One sample yielded the 10 T cell receptor beta chains listed below, sequenced in a study of patients and donors after allogeneic stem cell transplantation. TCRdb itself ran the RT-PCR reads through MiXCR, one entry per CDR3 protein. The table shows more than 850,000 distinct CDR3 sequences, with approximately 18% occurring only once. The specimen sequenced was blood, either unsorted or a sorted T cell fraction (not recorded which). Receptors originate from a human donor who was either an allogeneic HSCT recipient or a stem cell or donor lymphocyte infusion donor (not recorded which). It is not recorded whose cells these are; they may come from a transplant donor.

This chain joins TRBV19 and TRBJ2-3; 7 nucleotides align to TRBD1. This CDR3 spans 15 amino acids. Germline loops: CDR1 LNHDA, CDR2 SQIVND (reference sequence). The V segment lost 6 bases and the J segment 2 bases; nucleotides outside the gene matches: 8. The DNA of the CDR3 is TGTGCCAGTAGCGAACAGGGGTCCGCCACAGATACGCAGTATTTT. Translated: CASSEQGSATDTQYF.

This clonotype was counted ten times or more. The chain joins TRBV5-1 to TRBJ2-2, with D hard to call. The CDR3 is made up of 14 amino acids. Trimming cost V 0 bases and J 2 bases, with 5 bases left between them. Germline V CDR1 and CDR2: SGHRS, YFSETQ. Here the CDR3 reads CASSLAANTGELFF. DNA of the CDR3: TGCGCCAGCAGCTTGGCAGCAAACACCGGGGAGCTGTTTTTT.

The chain is built from TRBV12-3 or TRBV12-4 and TRBJ1-5; D remains ambiguous. The CDR3 extends over 14 amino acids. V was shortened by 0 bases and J by 7 bases, with 10 bases between the two germline ends. CDR3 sequence: CASSLAEGRQPQHF. DNA for the CDR3: TGTGCCAGCAGTTTAGCGGAGGGCCGACAGCCCCAGCATTTT.

This clonotype was found a few times. The chain uses TRBV5-6 and TRBJ2-7; D gene ambiguous. Germline CDR1 reads SGHDT; CDR2 reads YYEEEE. The CDR3 loop spans 12 amino acids. Trimming left V 3 bases short and J 3 bases short, with 7 bases between. CDR3 sequence: CASSSARYEQYF. In DNA, the CDR3 is TGTGCCAGCAGCTCCGCGCGCTACGAGCAGTACTTC.

V and J are TRBV12-3 or TRBV12-4 and TRBJ1-2; D is perhaps TRBD1 (6 bases). Trimming shortened V by 4 bases and J by 10 bases, and 16 bases separated the two germline ends. CDR3 length: 13 residues. In DNA, the CDR3 is TGTGCCAGCAGTTCACAGGGTCTTAGGCCCTACACCTTC. This translates into CASSSQGLRPYTF.

This clonotype was counted at least ten times. This chain connects TRBV9 to TRBJ2-2, with TRBD2 as a possible D gene (5 bases). This CDR3 is 13 amino acids long. Germline V lookup: CDR1 SGDLS, CDR2 YYNGEE. Trimming removed 0 bases at V and 8 bases at J, with 8 bases between. The CDR3 spells CASSVATGGELFF. The CDR3 DNA follows: TGTGCCAGCAGCGTAGCTACGGGGGGGGAGCTGTTTTTT. Full variable domain (missing parts from reference TRBV9 and TRBJ2-2): DSGVTQTPKHLITATGQRVTLRCSPRSGDLSVYWYQQSLDQGLQFLIQYYNGEERAKGNILERFSAQQFPDLHSELNLSSLELGDSALYFCASSVATGGELFFGEGSRLTVL.

In its sample, this clonotype was seen a few times. The chain carries TRBV7-2 and TRBJ2-7, with D possibly TRBD1 on 6 matching bases. This CDR3 has 15 amino acids. Germline CDR1 and CDR2: SGHTA and FQGNSA. Trimming shortened V by 1 base and J by 3 bases, and 13 bases separated the two germline ends. Here the CDR3 reads CASSLVAGVLYEQYF. The CDR3 bases are TGTGCCAGCAGCTTAGTAGCAGGGGTCCTCTACGAGCAGTACTTC.

This clonotype was seen a handful of times. The chain uses TRBV5-1 and TRBJ1-6; D is possibly TRBD1 (6 bases). Germline V gene data show CDR1 as SGHRS and CDR2 as YFSETQ. Trimming pared 3 bases from V and 9 bases from J, leaving 25 bases between. The CDR3 has 18 amino acids. CDR3 amino acids: CASSSNTRPGLQGSPLHF. CDR3 in DNA: TGCGCCAGCAGCTCCAATACTCGACCGGGACTACAGGGTTCACCCCTCCACTTT.

The table lists this clonotype with a few counts. The chain has TRBV4-3 and TRBJ2-7; no definite D call. Trimming took 4 bases from V and 1 from J, leaving 14 bases between them. The germline V gene has CDR1 LGHNA and CDR2 YSLEER. This CDR3 region has 15 residues. Written as DNA, the CDR3 is TGCGCCAGCAGCCCCTGGGCAGAAGATTCCTACGAGCAGTACTTC. Translated, it gives CASSPWAEDSYEQYF.

This clonotype has only a few counts. This chain connects TRBV5-1 to TRBJ2-5, with D hard to call. The CDR3 is made up of 13 amino acids. CDR1 and CDR2 (germline): SGHRS, YFSETQ. V lost 3 bases, J lost 5 bases, and 11 bases lay in between. The CDR3 protein is CASSSAVRETQYF. In DNA form, the CDR3 reads TGCGCCAGCAGCTCGGCCGTTAGGGAGACCCAGTACTTC.